Each of the 25 T cell receptor beta chains below was sequenced from the same sample in a study of blood T cell repertoires in COVID-19. Produced via immunoSEQ multiplex PCR; TCRdb's table is partial and in-frame only. Of 250,000 to 300,000 clones in the sample, roughly 88% are singletons; the top ten hold around 9.6%. The material sequenced was peripheral blood. These receptors came from a woman between 65 and 79 years old with COVID-19, enrolled during active disease.

The V gene is TRBV15, the J gene TRBJ1-3; 7 bases line up with TRBD1. V trimming: 3 bases; J trimming: 0 bases; junction bases outside the gene matches: 5. This CDR3 is 16 amino acids long. The germline CDR1 and CDR2 sequences are LNHNV and YYDKDF (reference sequence). In DNA, the CDR3 is TGTGCCACCAGCAGGGGACAGTCGTTCTCTGGAAACACCATATATTTT. It codes for CATSRGQSFSGNTIYF. The whole variable domain, remainder taken from reference TRBV15 and TRBJ1-3, is DAMVIQNPRYQVTQFGKPVTLSCSQTLNHNVMYWYQQKSSQAPKLLFHYYDKDFNNEADTPDNFQSRRPNTSFCFLDIRSPGLGDTAMYLCATSRGQSFSGNTIYFGEGSWLTVV.

The chain joins TRBV11-2 to TRBJ2-3; 10 bases agree with TRBD1. Unmatched junction bases numbered 13, after V lost 2 bases and J lost 5 bases. Per the germline V gene, CDR1 is SGHAT and CDR2 is FQNNGV. The CDR3 is made up of 18 amino acids. The CDR3 loop reads CASSLSMDRGSRRDTQYF. The CDR3 DNA reads as TGTGCCAGCAGCTTAAGTATGGACAGGGGGTCCAGGAGAGATACGCAGTATTTT.

The genes are TRBV27 and TRBJ1-6; tentative D call: TRBD1 (6 bases). There are 14 residues in the CDR3. CDR1 MNHEY and CDR2 SMNVEV come from the germline V gene (reference sequence). V was cut by 1 base and J by 10 bases, with 11 bases left in between. In nucleotides, the CDR3 is TGTGCCAGCAGTTTATACAGGGAAGGATCACCCCTCCACTTT. This sequence encodes CASSLYREGSPLHF.

In regard to this clone: A read error may produce the germline difference seen at one junction end. The rearrangement joins TRBV10-3 to TRBJ2-7, with D maybe TRBD2 (7 bases). This CDR3 has 19 amino acids. The germline gives CDR1 ENHRY, CDR2 SYGVKD. CDR3 DNA sequence: TGTCCCATCTGTGGTATGGGGGGGGGCGGGCCACGGGGGGCCTACGAGCAGTACTTC. This gives the protein CPICGMGGGGPRGAYEQYF.

This clone appeared a single time. V and J are TRBV4-2 and TRBJ1-5; 8 nucleotides match TRBD1. Germline CDR1 and CDR2: LGHNA and YNFKEQ. The junction had 6 bases not matched to a gene; V was cut back by 1 base and J by 1 base. This CDR3 comprises 17 residues. CDR3 DNA: TGTGCCAGCAGCCAAGTTCGGACAGGGCTGAGCAATCAGCCCCAGCATTTT. This codes for CASSQVRTGLSNQPQHF.

V usage is TRBV30 and J usage is TRBJ2-7, with D unresolved. Germline V gene lookup returns CDR1 GTSNPN and CDR2 SVGIG (reference sequence). Deletions cut 3 bases from V and 3 bases from J, with 6 bases between. This CDR3 spans 11 amino acids. Here the CDR3 reads CAWSPNYEQYF. For the CDR3, the DNA is TGTGCCTGGAGCCCTAACTACGAGCAGTACTTC. Complete variable domain (other parts from reference TRBV30 and TRBJ2-7): SQTIHQWPATLVQPVGSPLSLECTVEGTSNPNLYWYRQAAGRGLQLLFYSVGIGQISSEVPQNLSASRPQDRQFILSSKKLLLSDSGFYLCAWSPNYEQYFGPGTRLTVT.

The J gene is TRBJ2-2, the V gene TRBV7-6; 7 bases agree with TRBD2. This CDR3 is 16 amino acids long. Looked up from germline, CDR1 is SGHVS and CDR2 is FNYEAQ. V gave up 2 bases and J gave up 4 bases; unmatched junction bases: 7. The CDR3 protein is CASSLRGGVRTGELFF. For the CDR3, the DNA is TGTGCCAGCAGCTTACGCGGGGGAGTGCGCACCGGGGAGCTGTTTTTT.

The CDR3 protein is CASSLDGGSNQPQHF. CDR3 nucleotides: TGTGCCAGCAGCTTAGATGGAGGCAGCAATCAGCCCCAGCATTTT. V is TRBV7-2 and J is TRBJ1-5; D not certain. Germline V CDR1 and CDR2: SGHTA, FQGNSA. This CDR3 has 15 amino acids. Trimming left V 1 base short and J 1 base short, with 8 bases between.

V gene TRBV19 combines with J gene TRBJ1-4, with 7 bases fitting TRBD1. V gave up 5 bases and J gave up 7 bases; unmatched junction bases: 4. Germline assignment: CDR1 LNHDA and CDR2 SQIVND (reference sequence). The CDR3 runs 13 residues. This CDR3 is CASSRTGSEKLFF. The CDR3 DNA sequence: TGTGCCAGTAGTCGGACAGGAAGTGAAAAACTGTTTTTT.

V usage is TRBV29-1 and J usage is TRBJ1-1; 9 bases match TRBD1. V lost 6 bases, J lost 4 bases, and 0 bases stayed unmatched. The CDR3 consists of 11 residues. CDR1 SQVTM and CDR2 ANQGSEA come from the germline V gene. CDR3 sequence (DNA): TGCAGCGTGGGACAGGGCACTGAAGCTTTCTTT. It encodes CSVGQGTEAFF. The variable domain in full, completed from reference TRBV29-1 and TRBJ1-1, reads SAVISQKPSRDICQRGTSLTIQCQVDSQVTMMFWYRQQPGQSLTLIATANQGSEATYESGFVIDKFPISRPNLTFSTLTVSNMSPEDSSIYLCSVGQGTEAFFGQGTRLTVV.

The V and J genes are TRBV7-6 and TRBJ2-7, with 8 bases fitting TRBD1. Germline V gene lookup returns CDR1 SGHVS and CDR2 FNYEAQ. The junction had 2 bases not matched to a gene; V was cut back by 2 bases and J by 2 bases. CDR3 length: 14 residues. CDR3 nucleotide sequence: TGTGCCAGCAGCTTAATACAGGGGGCCTACGAGCAGTACTTC. It encodes CASSLIQGAYEQYF.

This chain connects TRBV5-1 to TRBJ1-6; 9 nucleotides agree with TRBD1. The germline gives CDR1 SGHRS, CDR2 YFSETQ. V dropped 3 bases and J dropped 9; count of bases not matched to a gene: 10. CDR3 size: 16 residues. The CDR3 coding sequence is TGCGCCAGCAGCTCACGGACCGGGACAGGGATTTCACCCCTCCACTTT. Residues: CASSSRTGTGISPLHF.

The DNA of the CDR3 is TGTGCCAGCAGCTTAGAAACGGGGGGCGGAAACACCATATATTTT. Encoded protein: CASSLETGGGNTIYF. The V and J genes are TRBV7-9 and TRBJ1-3, with TRBD1 as a possible D gene (6 bases). The CDR3 sequence is 15 residues long. Trimming removed 1 base from V and 4 bases from J, with 11 bases in between. CDR1 is SEHNR and CDR2 is FQNEAQ in the germline V gene (reference sequence).

This clone was observed once. The chain has TRBV19 and TRBJ1-2, with D uncertain. Deletions cut 3 bases from V and 6 bases from J, with 14 bases between. This CDR3 spans 14 amino acids. CDR1 and CDR2 (germline): LNHDA, SQIVND (reference sequence). CDR3 loop: CASSIGSGLDGYTF. CDR3 sequence (DNA): TGTGCCAGTAGTATCGGGTCTGGGTTGGATGGCTACACCTTC.

The chain recombines TRBV9 with TRBJ2-7; the match to TRBD2 covers 10 bases. The germline V gene has CDR1 SGDLS and CDR2 YYNGEE. V gave up 0 bases and J gave up 0 bases; unmatched junction bases: 3. The CDR3 spans 16 residues. The CDR3 loop reads CASSVGAGGDSYEQYF. For the CDR3, the DNA is TGTGCCAGCAGCGTAGGAGCGGGGGGGGACTCCTACGAGCAGTACTTC.

The genes are TRBV30 and TRBJ1-4, with TRBD1 matching 8 bases. The CDR3 is 14 residues long. Germline assignment: CDR1 GTSNPN and CDR2 SVGIG (reference sequence). V gave up 5 bases and J gave up 6 bases; unmatched junction bases: 8. DNA of the CDR3: TGTGCCTGGTCCAGGACAGGGCTTGATGAAAAACTGTTTTTT. This sequence encodes CAWSRTGLDEKLFF.

The chain couples TRBV18 to TRBJ1-2; 11 bases are shared with TRBD1. Unmatched junction bases numbered 5, after V lost 5 bases and J lost 3 bases. CDR3 length: 15 amino acids. Germline V lookup: CDR1 KGHSH, CDR2 LQKENI. As DNA, the CDR3 is TGTGCCAGCTCATCGGGACAGGGGGGGGACTATGGCTACACCTTC. It translates to CASSSGQGGDYGYTF.

This rearrangement joins TRBV6-2 or TRBV6-3 to TRBJ1-2, with unresolved D. The CDR3 is 14 residues long. V was trimmed by 5 bases and J by 5 bases, leaving 15 bases between them. CDR1 is MNHEY, CDR2 SVGEGT, per germline. The CDR3 protein is CASSHPSLAYGYTF. The CDR3 DNA follows: TGTGCCAGCAGTCACCCATCCTTGGCTTATGGCTACACCTTC.

This chain links TRBV7-9 with TRBJ1-2; D not certain. Germline V CDR1 and CDR2: SEHNR, FQNEAQ (reference sequence). This CDR3 region has 14 residues. Trimming pared 4 bases from V and 4 bases from J, leaving 13 bases between. The CDR3 sequence is CASSSDGSFYGYTF. Here the CDR3 DNA reads TGTGCCAGCAGCTCAGATGGGAGCTTCTATGGCTACACCTTC. Drawing the rest from reference TRBV7-9 and TRBJ1-2, the complete variable domain is DTGVSQNPRHKITKRGQNVTFRCDPISEHNRLYWYRQTLGQGPEFLTYFQNEAQLEKSRLLSDRFSAERPKGSFSTLEIQRTEQGDSAMYLCASSSDGSFYGYTFGSGTRLTVV.

V gene TRBV24-1 combines with J gene TRBJ2-1; 7 bases are shared with TRBD2. V lost 1 base, J lost 5 bases, and 13 bases stayed unmatched. CDR1 and CDR2 (germline): KGHDR, SFDVKD. The CDR3 is 18 residues long. The CDR3 DNA is TGTGCCACCAGTGATTTATCTACCGGGACTACCGAGAACAATGAGCAGTTCTTC. This sequence encodes CATSDLSTGTTENNEQFF.

In this sample, this clone turned up a few times. V gene TRBV6-5 combines with J gene TRBJ2-7, with D maybe TRBD2 (5 bases). V lost 5 bases and J 6 bases, leaving 17 bases between the germline ends. CDR1 MNHEY and CDR2 SVGAGI come from the germline V gene. The CDR3 length is 14 residues. The CDR3 nucleotides read TGTGCCAGCAGTCGGGCGAGAATAGGGAGCGAGCAGTACTTC. Translation gives CASSRARIGSEQYF.

V is TRBV30 and J is TRBJ2-7; TRBD1 is a possible D gene (6 bases). Germline V gene data show CDR1 as GTSNPN and CDR2 as SVGIG (reference sequence). The V end lost 4 bases, the J end lost 5 bases, and 15 bases lay between the germline ends. The CDR3 totals 13 residues. The CDR3 here is CAWNNRDLNEQYF. The CDR3 DNA sequence: TGTGCCTGGAACAACAGGGATCTGAACGAGCAGTACTTC.

This chain links TRBV3-1 (or the pseudogene TRBV3-2) with TRBJ2-5; D is perhaps TRBD1 (6 bases). V gave up 3 bases and J gave up 4 bases, with 12 bases separating them. The CDR3 is made up of 14 amino acids. Per the germline V gene, CDR1 is LGHDT and CDR2 is YNNKEL (reference sequence). In nucleotides, the CDR3 is TGTGCCAGCAGCCAGATACAGGGAACAGAGACCCAGTACTTC. This gives the protein CASSQIQGTETQYF.

This clone appeared a single time. The chain's CDR3 is CASSPGTGATYEQYF. CDR3 in DNA: TGTGCCAGCAGCCCAGGGACGGGAGCAACCTACGAGCAGTACTTC. The V and J genes are TRBV9 and TRBJ2-7; possible D gene TRBD2, 6 bases. The V end lost 4 bases, the J end lost 2 bases, and 16 bases lay between the germline ends. The V gene's germline CDR1 is SGDLS and CDR2 YYNGEE. The CDR3 totals 15 residues.

J is TRBJ2-7 and V is TRBV28; 7 bases agree with TRBD1. Trimming at V came to 7 bases and at J to 4 bases, leaving 7 bases not matched to a gene. From germline, CDR1 is MDHEN and CDR2 SYDVKM. There are 13 residues in the CDR3. CDR3 in DNA: TGTGCCAGCACCCGTATACAGGGGTACGAGCAGTACTTC. Its translation: CASTRIQGYEQYF.